One sample yielded the 29 T cell receptor beta chains listed below, sequenced in a study of T cells in women clearing cervical HPV infection. The table came from immunoSEQ multiplex PCR; TCRdb's copy has only in-frame clones and leaves some out. The repertoire table contains approximately 31,000 clones. Sequenced material: blood buffy coat. The receptors derive from a woman aged 18 to 75 with a cervical HPV16 infection that either progressed to CIN3+ or cleared (not recorded which).

With regard to this clone: The read comes to an end 3 residues before the CDR3 does, leaving the germline J gene to fill in the end. This chain connects TRBV2 to TRBJ1-2; D is perhaps TRBD1 (5 bases). This CDR3 has 12 residues. Germline-derived CDR1 and CDR2 are SNHLY and FYNNEI. V gave up 4 bases and J gave up 5 bases, with 8 bases separating them. CDR3 protein: CASSGGTYGYTF. CDR3 DNA, as far as it was read: TGTGCCAGCAGTGGGGGCACTTATGGC.

In the case of this clone: The sequenced fragment ends 3 residues before the CDR3 boundary, so the rest is inferred from the germline J gene. V gene TRBV7-3 combines with J gene TRBJ1-1; 9 positions agree with TRBD1. Germline assignment: CDR1 SGHTA and CDR2 FQGTGA. This CDR3 has 12 amino acids. CDR3: CASSLGTGEAFF. The DNA read from the CDR3 is TGTGCCAGCAGCTTAGGGACAGGGGAA.

A note on this clone: The missing CDR3 end, 3 residues past where the read stops, is filled in from the germline J gene. This rearrangement joins TRBV5-4 to TRBJ2-7; 9 positions agree with TRBD1. With V trimmed by 9 bases and J by 0 bases, 7 bases remained unmatched. Germline CDR1 is SGHNT and CDR2 is YYREEE (reference sequence). This CDR3 is 14 amino acids long. The DNA read from the CDR3 is TGTGCCACTGGGGACAGGGCAAGCTCCTACGAG. Protein sequence: CATGDRASSYE. The complete CDR3 sequence is CATGDRASSYEQYF.

In the case of this clone: The CDR3 end falls 3 residues outside the read, so it is completed with the germline J gene. The chain joins TRBV18 to TRBJ2-5; D possibly corresponds to TRBD1 (5 bases). The CDR3 totals 14 residues. V shed 4 bases and J shed 1 base, with 10 bases lying between them. Germline V lookup: CDR1 KGHSH, CDR2 LQKENI. The chain's CDR3 is CASSRAQAQETQYF. CDR3 bases read: TGTGCCAGCTCACGCGCACAGGCCCAAGAGACC.

CDR3 residues: CAWSVQAGAFNGYTF. The DNA read from the CDR3 is TGTGCCTGGAGTGTACAAGCGGGGGCCTTCAATGGC. This chain uses TRBV30 with TRBJ1-2; D may be TRBD1 (6 bases). Sequencing ends 3 residues short of the CDR3 end; the germline J gene provides the rest. Per the germline V gene, CDR1 is GTSNPN and CDR2 is SVGIG (reference sequence). V was shortened by 0 bases and J by 6 bases, with 17 bases between the two germline ends. The CDR3 loop spans 15 amino acids.

As to this clone: The read finishes 3 residues shy of the CDR3 end, and the germline J gene is used to complete it. Other nucleotide sequences in the sample specify the same CDR3. The V call is TRBV5-1, the J call TRBJ1-3, with 8 bases identical to TRBD1. Germline values: CDR1 SGHRS, CDR2 YFSETQ. The junction had 9 bases not matched to a gene; V was cut back by 7 bases and J by 0 bases. The CDR3 is made up of 16 amino acids. Incomplete CDR3 DNA: TGCGCCAGCCGAGGACAGGGCAGAGGCTCTGGAAACACC. It specifies CASRGQGRGSGNT. The full CDR3 protein reads CASRGQGRGSGNTIYF.

For this clone: The read ends 3 residues early relative to the CDR3; the germline J gene fills the gap. V gene TRBV5-1 combines with J gene TRBJ2-1, with D maybe TRBD2 (6 bases). Deletions cut 0 bases from V and 3 bases from J, with 10 bases between. CDR1 is SGHRS, CDR2 YFSETQ, per germline. The CDR3 runs 15 residues. The CDR3 is CASSLDSGFYNEQFF. The covered CDR3 bases are TGCGCCAGCAGCTTGGATAGCGGATTCTACAATGAG.

Turning to this clone: The CDR3 end falls 3 residues outside the read, so it is completed with the germline J gene. The rearrangement uses TRBV12-5 and TRBJ2-3; TRBD1 agrees at 11 bases. The CDR3 is made up of 15 amino acids. The germline V gene has CDR1 LGHNT and CDR2 FRNRAP. CDR3 bases read: TGTGCTAGTGGCAGGGACAGGGGGGAAGAAGAGACG. Amino acid sequence: CASGRDRGEEET. The CDR3 in full is CASGRDRGEEETQYF.

About this clone: The read gets to within 3 residues of the CDR3 end, and the germline J gene fills in the rest. The chain employs TRBV5-1 and TRBJ2-2; TRBD2 is a possible D gene (6 bases). Trimming stripped 4 bases from V and 4 bases from J, with 17 bases between. CDR3 length: 16 residues. Germline-derived CDR1 and CDR2 are SGHRS and YFSETQ. CDR3 DNA, as far as it was read: TGCGCCAGCAGCGATGGGAAGGGACTTCCCACCGGGGAG. Encoded protein: CASSDGKGLPTGE. The full CDR3 protein reads CASSDGKGLPTGELFF.

Note on this clone: The read falls 3 residues short of the CDR3 end, and the missing part is taken from the germline J gene. The chain is built from TRBV5-6 and TRBJ1-1; TRBD1 matches 7 bases. This CDR3 has 14 residues. Germline CDR1 reads SGHDT; CDR2 reads YYEEEE. V lost 4 bases, J lost 4 bases, and 7 bases stayed unmatched. CDR3 region: CASSPDRVFTEAFF. The covered CDR3 bases are TGTGCCAGCAGCCCTGACAGGGTTTTCACTGAA.

With respect to this clone: The read gets to within 3 residues of the CDR3 end, and the germline J gene fills in the rest. This chain connects TRBV20-1 to TRBJ1-2, with a possible D match to TRBD1 (6 bases). Trimming cost V 6 bases and J 0 bases, with 14 bases left between them. Germline V gene sequence: CDR1 DFQATT, CDR2 SNEGSKA (reference sequence). The CDR3 runs 14 residues. The sequenced CDR3 bases are TGCAGTGCCCCTTGGGGGACAACTAACTATGGC. Translated, it gives CSAPWGTTNYG. Given in full, the CDR3 is CSAPWGTTNYGYTF.

Comments on this clone: The read ends 3 residues shy of where the CDR3 ends; the end is completed using the germline J gene. The gene calls are TRBV19 and TRBJ2-7; 7 bases map to TRBD1. The CDR3 covers 14 residues. Germline loops: CDR1 LNHDA, CDR2 SQIVND (reference sequence). The trim removed 5 bases at V and 2 bases at J, leaving 6 bases unmatched. The covered CDR3 bases are TGTGCCAGTAGTTTCCGAACAGGGGCCTACGAG. This gives the protein CASSFRTGAYE. The whole CDR3 region reads CASSFRTGAYEQYF.

Remarks on this clone: The CDR3 end falls 3 residues outside the read, so it is completed with the germline J gene. The V call is TRBV18, the J call TRBJ2-2; 8 positions agree with TRBD1. The CDR3 is 16 amino acids. The V gene's germline CDR1 is KGHSH and CDR2 LQKENI. The CDR3 DNA, read in part, is TGTGCCAGCTCCCTCAGACAGGGGCGTCATAATTCACCG. Its translation: CASSLRQGRHNSP. The full CDR3 protein reads CASSLRQGRHNSPLFF.

The sequenced part of the CDR3 DNA is TGCAGTGCCTCGCCACATAGCGGGGGGGCCGAGACG. Residues: CSASPHSGGAET. The CDR3, in full, reads CSASPHSGGAETQYF. V is TRBV20-1 and J is TRBJ2-3; 11 positions agree with TRBD2. The CDR3 extends 3 residues past the end of the read, so its final part is completed from the germline J gene. CDR3 length equals 15 residues. The germline CDR1 and CDR2 sequences are DFQATT and SNEGSKA (reference sequence).

As concerns this clone: The read falls 3 residues short of the CDR3 end, and the missing part is taken from the germline J gene. This chain connects TRBV11-1 to TRBJ2-7, with 8 bases lining up with TRBD1. Germline loops: CDR1 SGHAT, CDR2 FQDESV (reference sequence). Germline trimming cut 3 bases from V and 5 bases from J; bases unmatched to any gene: 3. The CDR3 has 13 residues. CDR3: CASSLDRAHEQYF. The CDR3 bases that were read are TGTGCCAGCAGCTTGGACAGGGCCCACGAG.

A word on this clone: Sequencing ends 3 residues short of the CDR3 end; the germline J gene provides the rest. The chain couples TRBV5-1 to TRBJ1-1; weak D call: TRBD1 (5 bases). CDR3 length equals 16 residues. The V end lost 4 bases, the J end lost 4 bases, and 20 bases lay between the germline ends. The germline gives CDR1 SGHRS, CDR2 YFSETQ. Incomplete CDR3 DNA: TGCGCCAGCAGCCCCCCTTCGGCAGGGTTGGGCACTGAA. It translates to CASSPPSAGLGTE. The entire CDR3 protein reads CASSPPSAGLGTEAFF. Looking up the rest from reference TRBV5-1 and TRBJ1-1 gives the full variable domain: KAGVTQTPRYLIKTRGQQVTLSCSPISGHRSVSWYQQTPGQGLQFLFEYFSETQRNKGNFPGRFSGRQFSNSRSEMNVSTLELGDSALYLCASSPPSAGLGTEAFFGQGTRLTVV.

A word on this clone: The CDR3 extends 3 residues past the end of the read, so its final part is completed from the germline J gene. The chain couples TRBV10-3 to TRBJ1-2; D perhaps matches TRBD1 (5 bases). The germline CDR1 and CDR2 sequences are ENHRY and SYGVKD. V was cut by 10 bases and J by 3 bases, with 18 bases left in between. This CDR3 comprises 14 residues. Partial CDR3 DNA: TGTGCCACACAGGATCCCTTGGGGTACTATGGC. Amino acid sequence: CATQDPLGYYG. The full CDR3 protein is CATQDPLGYYGYTF.

Comments on this clone: The read ends 3 residues before the CDR3 terminus; that terminus is restored from the germline J gene. The gene calls are TRBV20-1 and TRBJ1-1; D not certain. Looked up from germline, CDR1 is DFQATT and CDR2 is SNEGSKA (reference sequence). CDR3 length: 14 amino acids. This chain's CDR3 is CSARDRGEAEEAFF. The covered CDR3 bases are TGCAGTGCTAGAGATCGGGGAGAGGCAGAAGAA.

As to this clone: The missing CDR3 end, 3 residues past where the read stops, is filled in from the germline J gene. This rearrangement joins TRBV7-9 to TRBJ2-2; 7 bases line up with TRBD1. CDR1 SEHNR and CDR2 FQNEAQ come from the germline V gene (reference sequence). CDR3 length: 14 residues. The CDR3 DNA, read in part, is TGTGCCAGCAGCGAAACAGGGGATAAGGAAAAG. Protein product: CASSETGDKEK. The full CDR3 sequence reads CASSETGDKEKLFF.

As for this clone: The read ends 3 residues early relative to the CDR3; the germline J gene fills the gap. The J gene is TRBJ1-3, the V gene TRBV18; 7 bases match TRBD1. Germline V gene sequence: CDR1 KGHSH, CDR2 LQKENI. The CDR3 contains 15 residues. V was clipped by 4 bases and J by 0 bases; unmatched bases: 3. The CDR3 loop reads CASSRTGPSGNTIYF. The sequenced part of the CDR3 DNA is TGTGCCAGCTCACGGACAGGCCCCTCTGGAAACACC.

As regards this clone: From the germline J gene comes the end of the CDR3, since the read stops 3 residues before it. The J gene is TRBJ1-2, the V gene TRBV7-9; no definite D call. Germline CDR1 and CDR2: SEHNR and FQNEAQ (reference sequence). CDR3 length: 15 residues. The CDR3 loop is CASSLDIATQDDYTF. The part of the CDR3 DNA that was read is TGTGCCAGCAGCTTAGATATAGCGACCCAGGACGAC.

On this clone: The read is 3 residues too short to cover the CDR3 end, so that end is filled in from the germline J gene. V and J are TRBV7-6 and TRBJ1-2; D is unclear. The V gene's germline CDR1 is SGHVS and CDR2 FNYEAQ. There are 14 residues in the CDR3. This CDR3 reads CASSQEGSFYDYTF. CDR3 DNA, as far as it was read: TGTGCCAGCAGTCAAGAGGGCTCGTTCTACGAC.

Regarding this clone: A junction end diverges from the germline sequence, so it may reflect a read error. The read halts 3 residues ahead of the CDR3 end, with the missing end drawn from the germline J gene. The same CDR3 also results from other DNA sequences found in this sample. The chain joins TRBV7-9 to TRBJ1-2; TRBD1 is a possible D gene (5 bases). The germline CDR1 and CDR2 sequences are SEHNR and FQNEAQ (reference sequence). This CDR3 region has 15 residues. The sequenced CDR3 bases are TGTGCCAGCAGCTTGGGGCGGGGGGTAACGGATGGA. Amino acid sequence: CASSLGRGVTDG. The entire CDR3 protein is CASSLGRGVTDGYTF.

A remark on this clone: The read comes to an end 3 residues before the CDR3 does, leaving the germline J gene to fill in the end. The rearrangement joins TRBV5-1 to TRBJ1-5; 7 bases match TRBD1. Germline values: CDR1 SGHRS, CDR2 YFSETQ. The CDR3 spans 18 residues. V lost 3 bases and J lost 3; bases outside the gene matches: 15. CDR3 region: CASSCTGDQPPHNQPQHF. The CDR3 bases that were read are TGCGCCAGCAGCTGTACAGGGGATCAACCTCCCCACAATCAGCCC.

On this clone: The CDR3 end is not reached by the read, which stops 3 residues before it; the germline J gene fills it in. This sequence joins TRBV10-3 and TRBJ1-1, with D possibly being TRBD1 (5 bases). The germline V gene encodes CDR1 ENHRY and CDR2 SYGVKD. This CDR3 region has 13 residues. CDR3 protein: CAISQDMPLGAFF. CDR3 bases read: TGTGCCATCAGCCAGGACATGCCATTAGGG.

This CDR3 is CSARDPRQNTEAFF. The part of the CDR3 DNA that was read is TGCAGTGCTAGAGATCCAAGACAGAACACTGAA. The chain employs TRBV20-1 and TRBJ1-1; the D is unclear. The CDR3 extends 3 residues past the end of the read, so its final part is completed from the germline J gene. Germline V gene lookup returns CDR1 DFQATT and CDR2 SNEGSKA (reference sequence). Trimming removed 0 bases from V and 1 base from J, with 9 bases in between. The CDR3 totals 14 residues.

To note about this clone: Coverage ceases 3 residues before the CDR3 finishes, and the germline J gene fills in the end. This sequence joins TRBV19 and TRBJ1-4; the D gene is possibly TRBD1 (6 bases). V lost 6 bases, J lost 8 bases, and 16 bases lay in between. The CDR3 is 14 residues long. Germline V gene sequence: CDR1 LNHDA, CDR2 SQIVND (reference sequence). The covered CDR3 bases are TGTGCCAGTAGAGAGGGGGGGGGCGAAGAAAAA. The encoded protein is CASREGGGEEK. The full-length CDR3 reads as CASREGGGEEKLFF.

CDR3 residues: CASSLHRSLNEKLFF. Partial CDR3 DNA: TGTGCCAGCAGCCTTCACAGGAGTCTTAATGAAAAA. V gene TRBV7-2 combines with J gene TRBJ1-4; a possible D gene is TRBD1 (5 bases). The read ends 3 residues shy of where the CDR3 ends; the end is completed using the germline J gene. The V gene lost 5 bases and the J gene lost 4 bases, with 14 bases spanning the gap. This CDR3 comprises 15 residues. CDR1 SGHTA and CDR2 FQGNSA come from the germline V gene.

Of note for this clone: The observed sequence ends 3 residues before the CDR3 terminus, with the missing tail filled in from the germline J gene. V and J are TRBV5-1 and TRBJ2-7, with D possibly being TRBD2 (7 bases). The V gene's germline CDR1 is SGHRS and CDR2 YFSETQ. The CDR3 totals 15 residues. Between the trimmed V and J ends, which lost 2 bases and 0 bases, there was a span of 12 bases. The CDR3 DNA, read in part, is TGCGCCAGCAGCTTCGTCGCGGGGGCCTCCTACGAG. Its translation: CASSFVAGASYE. The entire CDR3 protein reads CASSFVAGASYEQYF.